The present T cell receptor beta chain was sequenced within a study of shared clonotypes between healthy human individuals. Study findings and constraints: Some clonotypes were shared by all four sorted-subset donors, while others were not shared. The non-shared ones had lower generation probabilities than the shared ones.

V gave up 2 bases and J gave up 0 bases, with 13 bases separating them. Germline V gene lookup returns CDR1 PRHDT and CDR2 FYEKMQ (reference sequence). CDR3 length: 16 residues. Clones were sequenced by immunoSEQ multiplex PCR, and TCRdb holds only the in-frame ones, with some missing. The sample shows 1.5 million to 2.5 million clones, about 95% of them seen only once. CD45RO-negative, CCR7-selected cells formed the naive CD8 fraction, which excluded terminally differentiated effector memory CD45RA+ cells. Points on this clone: Antigen unknown.

The chain uses TRBV13 and TRBJ1-1; D perhaps matches TRBD1 (5 bases). This receptor was obtained from a man in his late teens or twenties in good health. Source material: naive CD8+ T cells sorted from blood. CDR3 DNA sequence: TGTGCCAGCAGCTTATCAGGGTACGGGATGAACACTGAAGCTTTCTTT. Translation: CASSLSGYGMNTEAFF.